This T cell receptor (beta chain) was profiled in a study of T cell repertoires in cytomegalovirus infection. For the study at large: Alongside well-studied HLA-B-restricted CMV epitopes, recently identified HLA-C-restricted CMV epitopes were also used. A matching HLA type, together with CMV infection, was signaled by public TCR beta signatures.

J gave up 5 bases and V 5 bases, and 5 bases lay outside the gene matches. This CDR3 has 14 residues. Germline V gene data show CDR1 as MDHEN and CDR2 as SYDVKM. The study, taken as a whole, reports: The cumulative frequency of public TCR beta families distinguished individuals who carried CMV together with the relevant HLA. In two of eight donors, the top clonotype was HLA-C-restricted CMV-specific.

Notes on this clonotype: The antigen is undetermined.

TCRdb itself ran the reads through MiXCR, one entry per CDR3 protein. The sample yields about 900,000 distinct CDR3 sequences, about a third seen once. The V call is TRBV28, the J call TRBJ1-5; 8 bases are a match to TRBD1. The sequence was obtained from a human donor in good health (CMV status not recorded). Some clones in this sample may be carry-over from other donors' samples. The specimen comprised cultured CD8+ T cells from PBMCs, sampled from culture after CMV antigen stimulation. The DNA of the CDR3 is TGTGCCAGCAGTAACAGGGGGAGTTATCAGCCCCAGCATTTT. Translation gives CASSNRGSYQPQHF.